The clone carrying this TCR beta chain was observed at least ten times. Germline loops: CDR1 MDHEN, CDR2 SYDVKM. The CDR3 covers 15 residues. V lost 1 base and J 6 bases, leaving 16 bases between the germline ends. The TCR beta CDR3 regions underwent amplification using RNA transcripts as the source. Carried out on the TCR CDR3, a first-round RT-PCR used the HTBI primer set. TCRdb redid the calling of the multiplex PCR reads with MiXCR, one entry per CDR3 protein. The table records 600,000 or so distinct CDR3 sequences, around 15% of them present only once. The source of the sample is a study of T cells in Graves' hyperthyroidism and ophthalmopathy.

The TCR originated in a woman in her 30s with Graves' hyperthyroidism. J is TRBJ2-7 and V is TRBV28, with a weak D call TRBD1 (5 bases). Sequenced material: blood. CDR3 sequence (DNA): TGTGCCAGCAGTTTATTACTGCAGGGTTTCGGCGAGCAGTACTTC. Protein: CASSLLLQGFGEQYF.